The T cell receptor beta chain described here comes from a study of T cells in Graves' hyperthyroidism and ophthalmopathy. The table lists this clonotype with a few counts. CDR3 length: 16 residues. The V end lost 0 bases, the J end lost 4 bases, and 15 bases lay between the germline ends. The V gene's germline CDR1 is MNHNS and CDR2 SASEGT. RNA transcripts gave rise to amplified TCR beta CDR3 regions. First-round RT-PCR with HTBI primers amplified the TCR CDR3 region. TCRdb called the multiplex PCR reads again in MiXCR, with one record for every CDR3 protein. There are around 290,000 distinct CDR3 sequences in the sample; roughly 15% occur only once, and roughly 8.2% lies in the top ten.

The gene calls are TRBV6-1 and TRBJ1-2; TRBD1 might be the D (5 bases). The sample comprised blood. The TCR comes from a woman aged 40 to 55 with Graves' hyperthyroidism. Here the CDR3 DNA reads TGTGCCAGCAGTGAAGCGGAACAGGCGCTATCCTATGGCTACACCTTC. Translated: CASSEAEQALSYGYTF.